This paragraph reports one T cell receptor (beta chain). This clonotype was picked up a small number of times. The specificity of this receptor is unknown. No much larger clonotype is one base removed from it; base qualities were not supplied. Libraries were made using multiplex PCR. The sequencer was an Illumina HiSeq 4000. To build TCR beta libraries, CDR3 regions were amplified by Arm-PCR using iRepertoire HTBI primers. PCR products were gel purified before sequencing. Processing in the source paper ran as follows. A total of fewer than 70 TRBV and approximately 13 TRBJ segments were identified across samples and were used for gene usage analysis of CDR3 amino acid clonotypes. COPE and FqMerger were used to merge the filtered high-quality paired reads into contigs. BLAST was used to align contigs to IMGT TRBV, TRBD and TRBJ reference genes, and CDR3 was defined according to IMGT. Any clonotype with a frequency above 0.1% was classified as a highly expanded clone. Repertoire diversity was measured by Shannon entropy, and V-J evenness by the Gini coefficient. A clonotype found in more than one individual was treated as public. The public reads were reprocessed in TCRdb via fastp at Q25 and MiXCR, keeping in-frame beta chains. A single entry per CDR3 protein holds the most common genes and DNA from its merged rows. TCRdb's processing, not the authors' own work, is the source of the V and J calls. The sample includes 250,000 to 300,000 distinct CDR3 sequences, with under 20% observed a single time. The top ten clones comprise around 13% of the sample.

This sample's time point label indicates: newly diagnosed GD, antithyroid drugs for less than 3 months. For both TCR sequencing and RNA sequencing, RNA was extracted from PBMCs in TRIzol. The diagnosis of Graves' disease followed American Thyroid Association guidelines. The patients came from an endocrinology department in Xi'an, China. Each patient gave 7.5 to 10 milliliters of peripheral blood, collected in an EDTA anticoagulant tube. Ficoll Paque Plus density gradient separation was used to isolate PBMCs, and no further T cell sorting was performed. An Agilent 2100 Bioanalyzer and agarose gel were used to assess RNA quality, and a NanoDrop 2000 was used to measure RNA concentration. Reading the germline V gene gives CDR1 MGHDK and CDR2 SYGVNS. Reading from cysteine to phenylalanine, the CDR3 counts 16 amino acids. The DNA shown is the 48-base CDR3, in frame from base 1. The germline ends are 12 bases apart after V is trimmed by 1 base and J by 1 base.

The data originate from a study of regulatory T cells in long-lasting Graves disease (dated by TCRdb to the early 2020s). Regarding the complete study: Newly diagnosed Graves' disease patients had taken antithyroid drugs for less than 3 months. This study used TCR sequencing and RNA sequencing of peripheral blood to compare persistent Graves' disease patients against newly diagnosed Graves' disease patients. The study was registered as a clinical trial and conducted in China. TCR sequencing covered some 13 persistent and 20 or so newly diagnosed Graves' disease patients, 33 samples in total. Study-wide findings and limitations: The authors noted that the small sample size was a limitation that may lower accuracy. A larger number of public clonotypes was shared among persistent patients (more than 2,500) than among newly diagnosed patients (roughly 970). Only the TCR beta chain was sequenced and analyzed. The study examined only peripheral blood because the primary lesion, thyroid tissue, could not be accessed. Persistent Graves' disease patients showed lower TCR Shannon entropy and fewer highly expanded clones than newly diagnosed patients, suggesting clonal expansion. TRBV28, TRBJ1-2 and TRBJ2-5 were preferentially used in persistent disease, while TRBV20-1 and TRBJ2-1 were favored in newly diagnosed disease.

These data also formed part of another study, on T cells in Graves' hyperthyroidism and ophthalmopathy. As the second study states: Graves' hyperthyroidism was defined as stable when no progression to ophthalmopathy occurred over 18 months of follow-up. The hyperthyroidism patients were between 18 and 65 years old and newly diagnosed, with a disease duration of less than 2 months. The study excluded patients with uncontrolled infections, other autoimmune diseases, pregnancy or lactation. Diagnoses relied on clinical symptoms, serum thyroxine and TRAb, thyroid ultrasound and orbital computed tomography. A first-round RT-PCR of the TCR CDR3 used the HTBI primer set with the Qiagen OneStep RT-PCR kit. Most expanded thyroid clonotypes (frequency above 0.001) were also detected in blood, a finding suggesting that blood repertoires may reflect thyroid immune responses. Ophthalmopathy was separated from stable hyperthyroidism by a 13 V-J signature model, with roughly 88% sensitivity and roughly 84% specificity obtained in cross-validation and 80%/75% obtained in testing. In validation, the model predicted progression to ophthalmopathy a median of approximately 6.3 months before onset, with over 55% sensitivity and more than 72% specificity. To identify distinguishing TCR V-J signatures, a discovery cohort of about a hundred patients was used, comprising 43 with Graves' ophthalmopathy and 57 with stable Graves' hyperthyroidism. An independent validation cohort of around 19 hyperthyroidism patients and 17 patients who later progressed to ophthalmopathy tested prospective prediction of ophthalmopathy. The 75 to 100 discovery patients were divided at random into training and test sets in a 7:3 ratio. In addition, the study compared T-cell repertoires in thyroid tissue and in blood from about six Graves' hyperthyroidism patients. After blood sampling, hyperthyroidism patients were treated with methimazole at a starting dose of 30 mg daily, and ophthalmopathy patients were treated with high-dose intravenous methylprednisolone. Libraries were constructed in a second round of multiplex PCR, after which size selection and purification were performed. The libraries were sequenced on an Illumina HiSeq2000 using paired-end 100 bp reads. SOAPnuke was used to process the raw data, throwing out any read that contained adapters or uncalled bases, had a mean Phred below 15, or lacked an exact constant-primer or identifier match. High-quality paired reads were merged with COPE v1.2.5, and unique nucleotide sequences were defined as clonotypes. Clonotypes were aligned to IMGT TRBV, TRBD and TRBJ reference segments using MiTCR v1.1. The analysis included only V-J combinations with a frequency above 0.0001, which together covered roughly 99% of the repertoires. A TCS score was defined as the ratio between F50 (clonal expansion) and ExV (chaos), using BLOSUM62-based TCRdist between CDR3 peptides within each V-J. Welch's t-statistics and random forest reduced several hundred V-J features to 13, which were used in a naive Bayes classifier (R e1071). No statistical method was used to fix the sample size in advance, and group allocation was not hidden from the investigators. According to the paper, TCR Vbeta CDR3 sequencing was carried out on approximately 140 peripheral blood samples, which came from approximately 43 ophthalmopathy, fewer than 80 hyperthyroidism and around 17 progressor patients.

This clonotype was sampled from a woman aged 25 to 39 with Graves disease. Donor details come from another sample of the same person, matched by shared clones. The receptor chain draws on TRBV25-1 and TRBJ2-3, and the D gene may be TRBD1, 7 bases matching. The material was peripheral blood mononuclear cells (PBMCs), obtained at new diagnosis, from a patient treated with antithyroid drugs. The DNA is as follows: TGTGCCAGCAGTGAATTGGAGGGGGCTGGCACAGATACGCAGTATTTT. Its translation reads: CASSELEGAGTDTQYF.